Shown below are 5 T cell receptor beta chains from a single sample sequenced in a study of cytomegalovirus exposure and HLA in healthy donors. PCR primers comprised 60 Vbeta and 13 Jbeta primers. Profiling relied on immunoSEQ multiplex PCR, and the TCRdb table lists in-frame clones only, not all of them. There are about 130,000 clones in the sample; roughly 78% occur only once, and approximately 7% lies in the top ten. Sequenced material: PBMCs. These receptors all come from a man in his forties in good health and CMV-seropositive.

The CDR3 is CASSYIGGNTGELFF. The CDR3 bases are TGTGCCAGCAGTTACATAGGGGGGAACACCGGGGAGCTGTTTTTT. The chain combines TRBV11-2 with TRBJ2-2; maybe TRBD1 (6 bases). Trimming removed 6 bases at V and 1 base at J, with 12 bases between. The CDR3 covers 15 residues. Germline CDR1 and CDR2: SGHAT and FQNNGV.

The chain recombines TRBV30 with TRBJ2-7; perhaps TRBD1 as D (5 bases). This CDR3 has 12 amino acids. The germline V and J ends were trimmed by 5 bases and 7 bases, with 15 bases remaining between them. The germline V gene encodes CDR1 GTSNPN and CDR2 SVGIG (reference sequence). The CDR3 loop is CAWGPSRVEQYF. The CDR3, as DNA: TGTGCCTGGGGCCCGTCCAGGGTTGAGCAGTACTTC.

This clone appeared a few times. This chain links TRBV7-9 with TRBJ2-1; D unresolved. Germline values: CDR1 SEHNR, CDR2 FQNEAQ (reference sequence). V dropped 5 bases and J dropped 6 bases, with 11 bases sitting between them. The CDR3 consists of 13 residues. CDR3 DNA: TGTGCCAGCAGCCGTGGGCATGGCAATGAGCAGTTCTTC. This translates into CASSRGHGNEQFF.

This clone appeared a few times. J is TRBJ1-2 and V is TRBV5-6; TRBD1 aligns across 7 bases. V gave up 3 bases and J gave up 2 bases; unmatched junction bases: 1. Per germline, CDR1 SGHDT and CDR2 YYEEEE. The CDR3 is made up of 13 amino acids. CDR3 DNA sequence: TGTGCCAGCAGCTCGGGACAGAACTATGGCTACACCTTC. Translated: CASSSGQNYGYTF.

The sample holds a few counts of this clone. The chain carries TRBV5-3 and TRBJ1-2, with D unclear. TRBV5-3 is an open reading frame whose function is uncertain. CDR3 length: 14 residues. Trimming removed 0 bases from V and 2 bases from J, with 8 bases in between. This CDR3 is CARSLAAGNYGYTF. The CDR3 nucleotides read TGTGCCAGAAGCTTGGCCGCGGGGAACTATGGCTACACCTTC.